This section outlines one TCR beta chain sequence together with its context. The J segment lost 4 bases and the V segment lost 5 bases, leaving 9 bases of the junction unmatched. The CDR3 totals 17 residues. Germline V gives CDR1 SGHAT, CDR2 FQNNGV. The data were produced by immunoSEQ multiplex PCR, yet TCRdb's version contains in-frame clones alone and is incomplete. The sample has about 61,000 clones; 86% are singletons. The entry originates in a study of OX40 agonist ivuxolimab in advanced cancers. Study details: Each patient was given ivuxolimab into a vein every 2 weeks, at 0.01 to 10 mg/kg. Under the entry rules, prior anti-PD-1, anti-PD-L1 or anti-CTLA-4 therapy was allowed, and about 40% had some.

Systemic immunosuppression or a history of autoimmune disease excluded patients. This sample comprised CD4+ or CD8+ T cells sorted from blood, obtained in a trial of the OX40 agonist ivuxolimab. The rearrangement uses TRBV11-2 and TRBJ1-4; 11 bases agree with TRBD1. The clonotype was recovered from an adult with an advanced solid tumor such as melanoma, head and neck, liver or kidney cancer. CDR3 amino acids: CASSPQDRGLSNEKLFF. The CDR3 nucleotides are TGTGCCAGCAGCCCACAGGACAGGGGGCTAAGTAATGAAAAACTGTTTTTT.